One sample yielded the 9 T cell receptor beta chains listed below, sequenced in a study of radiotherapy plus CTLA-4 blockade in lung cancer. Only in-frame clones appear in the TCRdb table, and some are missing; sequencing was by immunoSEQ multiplex PCR. The sample records 95,000 to 150,000 clones, 85% to 90% being singletons. Sequencing was performed on peripheral blood, taken from a patient treated with radiotherapy plus ipilimumab. The source is a human donor with non-small cell lung cancer that progressed on radiotherapy plus ipilimumab.

The rearrangement links TRBV18 to TRBJ2-2, with D unresolved. The CDR3 has 15 amino acids. CDR1 KGHSH and CDR2 LQKENI come from the germline V gene. V was cut by 3 bases and J by 0 bases, with 8 bases left in between. The CDR3 loop is CASSPLPTNTGELFF. The CDR3 nucleotides are TGTGCCAGCTCACCTCTTCCGACGAACACCGGGGAGCTGTTTTTT.

The chain has TRBV5-6 and TRBJ1-2; 8 bases are shared with TRBD1. The CDR3 covers 13 residues. Germline assignment: CDR1 SGHDT and CDR2 YYEEEE. J gave up 7 bases and V 4 bases, and 6 bases lay outside the gene matches. For the CDR3, the DNA is TGTGCCAGCAGCCCCGGGACAGGTAGTGGCTACACCTTC. Translating gives CASSPGTGSGYTF.

CDR3 residues: CASGLVHPDRNTEAFF. CDR3 sequence (DNA): TGTGCTAGTGGTTTGGTACACCCCGACAGAAACACTGAAGCTTTCTTT. The genes are TRBV12-5 and TRBJ1-1, with a weak D call TRBD1 (5 bases). The CDR3 extends over 16 amino acids. V was cut by 0 bases and J by 2 bases, with 13 bases left in between. The germline V gene has CDR1 LGHNT and CDR2 FRNRAP.

This chain joins TRBV5-4 and TRBJ1-1; 9 positions match TRBD1. With V trimmed by 7 bases and J by 5 bases, 6 bases remained unmatched. The CDR3 contains 13 residues. Germline V lookup: CDR1 SGHNT, CDR2 YYREEE (reference sequence). The CDR3 here is CASGVQGATEAFF. Here the CDR3 DNA reads TGTGCCAGCGGAGTACAGGGGGCAACTGAAGCTTTCTTT.

This sequence joins TRBV7-9 and TRBJ1-5; TRBD1 matches at 9 bases. The CDR3 runs to 18 residues. The trim removed 4 bases at V and 3 bases at J, leaving 13 bases unmatched. Germline CDR1 reads SEHNR; CDR2 reads FQNEAQ (reference sequence). CDR3 bases: TGTGCCAGCAGCTCGTGGACAGGGGTACATCCTAACAATCAGCCCCAGCATTTT. It codes for CASSSWTGVHPNNQPQHF.

The V gene is TRBV12-5, the J gene TRBJ1-1; D is ambiguous. V was shortened by 9 bases and J by 0 bases, with 5 bases between the two germline ends. This CDR3 is 11 amino acids long. CDR1 is LGHNT, CDR2 FRNRAP, per germline. The CDR3 region is CASQLNTEAFF. The DNA of the CDR3 is TGTGCTAGCCAGTTGAACACTGAAGCTTTCTTT.

The chain links TRBV27 to TRBJ2-2; D remains ambiguous. CDR3 length equals 14 residues. In germline, CDR1 is MNHEY, CDR2 SMNVEV (reference sequence). V lost 4 bases, J lost 3 bases, and 9 bases lay in between. CDR3 bases: TGTGCCAGCAGTTACCGGACCCACACCGGGGAGCTGTTTTTT. As protein: CASSYRTHTGELFF.

The chain is built from TRBV10-3 and TRBJ1-2, with a weak D call TRBD1 (5 bases). The CDR3 sequence is 15 residues long. The germline CDR1 and CDR2 sequences are ENHRY and SYGVKD. Trimming removed 0 bases at V and 5 bases at J, with 13 bases between. Here the CDR3 reads CAISESRQGGYGYTF. The CDR3 DNA sequence: TGTGCCATCAGTGAGTCGAGGCAGGGAGGTTATGGCTACACCTTC.

Here the CDR3 DNA reads TGTGCCAGCAAGGCGTGGCGGGACGGTGAGACCCAGTACTTC. As protein: CASKAWRDGETQYF. The rearrangement links TRBV6-1 to TRBJ2-5; the D gene is possibly TRBD2 (6 bases). The CDR3 runs 14 residues. CDR1 is MNHNS and CDR2 is SASEGT in the germline V gene. Trimming removed 7 bases at V and 5 bases at J, with 17 bases between.